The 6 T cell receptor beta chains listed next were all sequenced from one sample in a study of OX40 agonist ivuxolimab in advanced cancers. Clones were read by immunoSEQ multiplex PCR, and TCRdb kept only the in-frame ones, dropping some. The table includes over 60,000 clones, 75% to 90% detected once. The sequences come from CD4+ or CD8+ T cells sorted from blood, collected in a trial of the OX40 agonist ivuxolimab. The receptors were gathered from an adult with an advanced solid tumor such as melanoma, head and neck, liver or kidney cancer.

CDR3 sequence reads: CASSPLGETQYF. DNA for the CDR3: TGTGCCAGCTCACCACTCGGGGAGACCCAGTACTTC. The V gene is TRBV18, the J gene TRBJ2-5, with D hard to call. Germline V CDR1 and CDR2: KGHSH, LQKENI. The CDR3 covers 12 residues. V lost 1 base and J 5 bases, leaving 5 bases between the germline ends.

The CDR3 reads CASSQVLSGGTEAFF. In DNA form, the CDR3 reads TGTGCCAGCAGCCAAGTATTATCAGGGGGCACTGAAGCTTTCTTT. J is TRBJ1-1 and V is TRBV14, with 7 bases that match TRBD1. The CDR3 covers 15 residues. CDR1 is SGHDN and CDR2 is FVKESK in the germline V gene. The V segment lost 1 base and the J segment 4 bases; nucleotides outside the gene matches: 6.

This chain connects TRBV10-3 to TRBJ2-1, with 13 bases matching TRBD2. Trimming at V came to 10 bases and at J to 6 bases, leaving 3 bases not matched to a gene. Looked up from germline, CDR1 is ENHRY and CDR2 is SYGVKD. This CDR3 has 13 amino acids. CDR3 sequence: CATTSGGGNEQFF. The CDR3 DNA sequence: TGTGCCACAACTAGCGGGGGGGGCAATGAGCAGTTCTTC.

The CDR3 here is CAISGGENEQYF. CDR3 DNA: TGTGCCATCAGTGGAGGAGAAAACGAGCAGTACTTC. The chain couples TRBV10-3 to TRBJ2-5; the D is unclear. The end of the DNA is better explained by TRBJ2-7, so the J call may be wrong. CDR1 and CDR2 from the germline V gene are ENHRY and SYGVKD. The CDR3 covers 12 residues.

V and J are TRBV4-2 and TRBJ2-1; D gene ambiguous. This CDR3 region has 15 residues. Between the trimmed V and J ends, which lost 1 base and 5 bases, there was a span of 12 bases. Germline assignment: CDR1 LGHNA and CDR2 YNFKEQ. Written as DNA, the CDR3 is TGTGCCAGCAGCCAAGGGGGTACAAGTGACAATGAGCAGTTCTTC. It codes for CASSQGGTSDNEQFF.

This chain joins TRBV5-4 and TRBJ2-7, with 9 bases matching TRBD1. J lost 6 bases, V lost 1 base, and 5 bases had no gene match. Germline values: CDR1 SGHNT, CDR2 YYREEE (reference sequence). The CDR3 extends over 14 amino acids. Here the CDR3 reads CASSLKTGGGEQYF. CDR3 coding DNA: TGTGCCAGCAGCTTGAAGACAGGGGGAGGCGAGCAGTACTTC. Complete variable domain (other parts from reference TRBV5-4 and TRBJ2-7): ETGVTQSPTHLIKTRGQQVTLRCSSQSGHNTVSWYQQALGQGPQFIFQYYREEENGRGNFPPRFSGLQFPNYSSELNVNALELDDSALYLCASSLKTGGGEQYFGPGTRLTVT.